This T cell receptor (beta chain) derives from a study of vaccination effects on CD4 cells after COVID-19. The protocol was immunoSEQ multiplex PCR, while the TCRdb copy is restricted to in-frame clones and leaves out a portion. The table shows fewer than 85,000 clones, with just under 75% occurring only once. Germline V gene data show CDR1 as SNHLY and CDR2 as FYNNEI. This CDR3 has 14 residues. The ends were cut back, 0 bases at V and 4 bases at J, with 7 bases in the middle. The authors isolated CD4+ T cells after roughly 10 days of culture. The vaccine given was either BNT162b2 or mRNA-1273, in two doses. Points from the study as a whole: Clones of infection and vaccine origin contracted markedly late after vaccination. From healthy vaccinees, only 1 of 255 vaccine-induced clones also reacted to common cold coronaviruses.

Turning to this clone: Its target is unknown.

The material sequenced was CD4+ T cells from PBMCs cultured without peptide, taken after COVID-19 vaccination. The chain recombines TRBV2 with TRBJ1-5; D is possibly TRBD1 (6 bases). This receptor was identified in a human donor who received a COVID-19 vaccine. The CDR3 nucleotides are TGTGCCAGCAGTGAAGCGCAGGGGAATCAGCCCCAGCATTTT. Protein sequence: CASSEAQGNQPQHF. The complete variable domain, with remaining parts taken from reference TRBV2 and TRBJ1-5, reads EPEVTQTPSHQVTQMGQEVILRCVPISNHLYFYWYRQILGQKVEFLVSFYNNEISEKSEIFDDQFSVERPDGSNFTLKIRSTKLEDSAMYFCASSEAQGNQPQHFGDGTRLSIL.